A single sample gave rise to the 30 T cell receptor beta chains below, sequenced in a study of immune heterogeneity within non-small cell lung tumors. Genomic DNA from bulk tumor acted as the template, and 600 ng was loaded per sample. Several biopsies were spaced far apart within each primary tumor and obtained as surgery took place. Curative surgery was undertaken by patients, who had untreated, newly diagnosed non-small cell lung cancer. For the TCR beta CDR3, multiplex PCR with 32 V and 13 J primers performed the amplification. One entry per CDR3 protein, called by TCRdb with MiXCR from the multiplex PCR reads. The table records over 10,000 distinct CDR3 sequences, roughly a fifth of them present only once. Source material: lung tumor tissue. These receptors were obtained from a man between 60 and 75 years old with non-small cell lung cancer.

By frequency in the sample, this clonotype is medium-sized. This chain uses TRBV27 with TRBJ2-1, with a weak D call TRBD2 (6 bases). Germline assignment: CDR1 MNHEY and CDR2 SMNVEV (reference sequence). Trimming stripped 5 bases from V and 6 bases from J, with 11 bases between. There are 13 residues in the CDR3. The CDR3 region is CASSTGLVNEQFF. The DNA of the CDR3 is TGTGCCAGCAGTACGGGACTTGTCAATGAGCAGTTCTTC.

This clonotype is judged medium-sized. The CDR3 coding sequence is TGCGCCAGCAGCTTGGGTCCGGGCAGAGAAGCTTTCTTT. Translating gives CASSLGPGREAFF. This chain connects TRBV5-1 to TRBJ1-1; D is uncertain. CDR3 size: 13 residues. Looked up from germline, CDR1 is SGHRS and CDR2 is YFSETQ. V dropped 0 bases and J dropped 8 bases, with 11 bases sitting between them.

There are a few counts of this clonotype. This chain connects TRBV5-1 to TRBJ2-5; D is uncertain. V lost 4 bases to trimming and J lost 0 bases, with 10 bases between them. Germline V lookup: CDR1 SGHRS, CDR2 YFSETQ. CDR3 length: 14 residues. Here the CDR3 DNA reads TGCGCCAGCAGCCCCGGACCGTACCAAGAGACCCAGTACTTC. It specifies CASSPGPYQETQYF.

This clonotype showed up many times. This chain joins TRBV11-2 and TRBJ1-2; D ambiguous. Between the trimmed V and J ends, which lost 1 base and 2 bases, there was a span of 14 bases. CDR1 SGHAT and CDR2 FQNNGV come from the germline V gene. There are 16 residues in the CDR3. The chain's CDR3 is CASSLVGAGPNYGYTF. The CDR3 nucleotides are TGTGCCAGCAGCTTAGTGGGTGCAGGACCGAACTATGGCTACACCTTC.

This chain joins TRBV7-2 and TRBJ1-2; 8 nucleotides match TRBD1. Germline V lookup: CDR1 SGHTA, CDR2 FQGNSA. The V segment lost 1 base and the J segment 5 bases; nucleotides outside the gene matches: 9. The CDR3 spans 16 residues. This CDR3 is CASSLVSGTGGYGYTF. The DNA for the CDR3 is TGTGCCAGCAGCTTAGTTTCTGGGACAGGAGGATATGGCTACACCTTC. Full variable domain (rest looked up from reference TRBV7-2 and TRBJ1-2): GAGVSQSPSNKVTEKGKDVELRCDPISGHTALYWYRQSLGQGLEFLIYFQGNSAPDKSGLPSDRFSAERTGGSVSTLTIQRTQQEDSAVYLCASSLVSGTGGYGYTFGSGTRLTVV.

This clonotype has at least ten counts. CDR3 sequence: CASRSTGRGGTDTQYF. Here the CDR3 DNA reads TGTGCCAGCAGATCCACAGGGCGTGGTGGCACAGATACGCAGTATTTT. V gene TRBV11-3 combines with J gene TRBJ2-3, with D possibly being TRBD1 (6 bases). There are 16 residues in the CDR3. Trimming removed 6 bases at V and 1 base at J, with 17 bases between. Germline CDR1 SGHNT, CDR2 YENEEA. The full variable domain, its missing parts supplied by reference TRBV11-3 and TRBJ2-3, is EAGVVQSPRYKIIEKKQPVAFWCNPISGHNTLYWYLQNLGQGPELLIRYENEEAVDDSQLPKDRFSAERLKGVDSTLKIQPAELGDSAVYLCASRSTGRGGTDTQYFGPGTRLTVL.

This clonotype showed up many times. The chain uses TRBV20-1 and TRBJ2-5, with 13 bases that match TRBD2. CDR3 size: 15 residues. The V gene's germline CDR1 is DFQATT and CDR2 SNEGSKA (reference sequence). J was trimmed by 4 bases and V by 4 bases; bases with no gene match: 6. The CDR3 loop is CSAKPGLAGRETQYF. CDR3 DNA sequence: TGCAGTGCTAAACCGGGACTAGCGGGACGAGAGACCCAGTACTTC.

At least ten counts were recorded for this clonotype. The rearrangement links TRBV7-9 to TRBJ2-7; 14 bases fit TRBD2. Per the germline V gene, CDR1 is SEHNR and CDR2 is FQNEAQ (reference sequence). CDR3 length: 15 amino acids. V gave up 3 bases and J gave up 5 bases; unmatched junction bases: 3. The DNA of the CDR3 is TGTGCCAGCAGCTTGACTAGCGGGAGGGTCGACGAGCAGTACTTC. This sequence encodes CASSLTSGRVDEQYF.

CDR3: CASSLAGLYTDTQYF. In nucleotides, the CDR3 is TGTGCCAGCAGCTTGGCTGGGCTCTACACAGATACGCAGTATTTT. This rearrangement joins TRBV5-6 to TRBJ2-3; D remains unclear. V was shortened by 0 bases and J by 2 bases, with 10 bases between the two germline ends. This CDR3 has 15 residues. Germline CDR1 is SGHDT and CDR2 is YYEEEE.

In this sample, this clonotype is medium-sized. CDR3 in DNA: TGCGCCAGCAGCTTGATTCCTTCCTACGAGCAGTACTTC. This encodes CASSLIPSYEQYF. The chain combines TRBV5-1 with TRBJ2-7, with D uncertain. Germline CDR1 SGHRS, CDR2 YFSETQ. The CDR3 has 13 amino acids. The ends were cut back, 1 base at V and 1 base at J, with 6 bases in the middle. Complete variable domain (other parts from reference TRBV5-1 and TRBJ2-7): KAGVTQTPRYLIKTRGQQVTLSCSPISGHRSVSWYQQTPGQGLQFLFEYFSETQRNKGNFPGRFSGRQFSNSRSEMNVSTLELGDSALYLCASSLIPSYEQYFGPGTRLTVT.

The V and J genes are TRBV30 and TRBJ2-1; D is tentatively TRBD1 or TRBD2 (6 bases each). Germline CDR1 and CDR2: GTSNPN and SVGIG (reference sequence). V lost 5 bases, J lost 4 bases, and 21 bases lay in between. The CDR3 runs to 16 residues. The CDR3 DNA is TGTGCCTGGTCCTGGGGGGCAGGCGACCTTTACAATGAGCAGTTCTTC. Translating gives CAWSWGAGDLYNEQFF.

This clonotype was counted a few times. This chain links TRBV2 with TRBJ1-5; 7 nucleotides align to TRBD1. V dropped 4 bases and J dropped 2; count of bases not matched to a gene: 2. Germline V gene lookup returns CDR1 SNHLY and CDR2 FYNNEI. The CDR3 has 14 residues. CDR3 loop: CASSGGQGNQPQHF. The CDR3 DNA reads as TGTGCCAGCAGTGGTGGACAGGGCAATCAGCCCCAGCATTTT.

This clonotype was seen a few times. The rearrangement uses TRBV7-9 and TRBJ2-3; 7 bases match TRBD2. Germline assignment: CDR1 SEHNR and CDR2 FQNEAQ (reference sequence). With 5 bases clipped from V and 4 bases from J, the junction kept 12 bases outside the gene matches. The CDR3 has 16 residues. The CDR3 spells CASSQGGLVHADTQYF. As DNA, the CDR3 is TGTGCCAGCAGCCAGGGAGGACTAGTCCACGCAGATACGCAGTATTTT.

The table lists this clonotype with a few counts. This chain uses TRBV11-2 with TRBJ2-3; D is perhaps TRBD1 (5 bases). Germline-derived CDR1 and CDR2 are SGHAT and FQNNGV. This CDR3 comprises 14 residues. Trimming stripped 2 bases from V and 2 bases from J, with 8 bases between. CDR3 DNA sequence: TGTGCCAGCAGCTTATTGGGGCCCACAGATACGCAGTATTTT. Amino acids: CASSLLGPTDTQYF.

The chain recombines TRBV7-9 with TRBJ2-2; 8 bases fit TRBD2. After removal of 11 bases from V and 0 bases from J, the junction contained 11 bases not matched to a gene. Germline V lookup: CDR1 SEHNR, CDR2 FQNEAQ (reference sequence). The length of the CDR3 is 16 residues. CDR3 nucleotide sequence: TGTGCCTCCTCCGCGGGGGGCTCTACGAACACCGGGGAGCTGTTTTTT. Protein product: CASSAGGSTNTGELFF.

This clonotype is labeled as medium-sized. The gene calls are TRBV6-1 and TRBJ2-7; D ambiguous. Germline V gene sequence: CDR1 MNHNS, CDR2 SASEGT. Deletions cut 9 bases from V and 6 bases from J, with 18 bases between. The CDR3 totals 13 residues. CDR3 loop: CASTVGNGVEQYF. The CDR3, as DNA: TGTGCCAGTACAGTCGGTAATGGGGTCGAGCAGTACTTC.

This clonotype was seen a handful of times. This chain's CDR3 is CASKGALDTEAFF. Written as DNA, the CDR3 is TGCGCCAGCAAAGGGGCGTTGGACACTGAAGCTTTCTTT. The rearrangement uses TRBV5-1 and TRBJ1-1, with D perhaps TRBD1 (5 bases). The CDR3 sequence is 13 residues long. V was trimmed by 6 bases and J by 3 bases, leaving 12 bases between them. Germline V lookup: CDR1 SGHRS, CDR2 YFSETQ.

This clonotype was observed at least ten times. This chain joins TRBV12-3 or TRBV12-4 and TRBJ1-6; TRBD1 is a possible D gene (5 bases). Trimming took 3 bases from V and 6 from J, leaving 12 bases between them. This CDR3 spans 15 amino acids. CDR3 DNA: TGTGCCAGCAGTTTGGGGCAGACCCTTAATTCACCCCTCCACTTT. Its protein is CASSLGQTLNSPLHF.

This clonotype turned up a few times. This chain links TRBV5-1 with TRBJ2-1, with TRBD2 matching 11 bases. The CDR3 covers 17 residues. The V segment lost 0 bases and the J segment 5 bases; nucleotides outside the gene matches: 7. Germline V gene sequence: CDR1 SGHRS, CDR2 YFSETQ. The CDR3 protein is CASSLGPLAGVHNEQFF. The CDR3 nucleotides read TGCGCCAGCAGCTTGGGACCACTAGCGGGAGTCCACAATGAGCAGTTCTTC.

J is TRBJ2-7 and V is TRBV29-1, with D maybe TRBD2 (5 bases). Trimming stripped 6 bases from V and 2 bases from J, with 11 bases between. CDR3 length: 12 residues. Germline values: CDR1 SQVTM, CDR2 ANQGSEA. CDR3 sequence: CSVGENPYEQYF. CDR3 nucleotides: TGCAGCGTCGGGGAAAACCCCTACGAGCAGTACTTC.

Notes on this clonotype: This may come from a read error, since a much larger clone is one base off. The chain recombines TRBV15 with TRBJ2-2; 13 bases line up with TRBD2. V gave up 0 bases and J gave up 6 bases; unmatched junction bases: 13. The CDR3 sequence is 20 residues long. CDR1 and CDR2 from the germline V gene are LNHNV and YYDKDF (reference sequence). The CDR3 is CATSRDKWWTSGRDAGELFF. CDR3 DNA sequence: TGTGCCACCAGCAGAGATAAGTGGTGGACTAGCGGGAGAGACGCCGGGGAGCTGTTTTTT.

This clonotype has only a few counts. The V gene is TRBV2, the J gene TRBJ1-1; the D is unclear. Germline CDR1 and CDR2: SNHLY and FYNNEI. This CDR3 contains 13 residues. V was pared by 0 bases and J by 5 bases, with 7 bases between. The CDR3 DNA reads as TGTGCCAGCAGTGAAGCGGCGGGAACTGAAGCTTTCTTT. This gives the protein CASSEAAGTEAFF.

This clonotype was picked up many times. This sequence joins TRBV7-3 and TRBJ2-1, with TRBD2 matching over 8 bases. The CDR3 is made up of 13 amino acids. Looked up from germline, CDR1 is SGHTA and CDR2 is FQGTGA. Losses at the gene ends were 5 bases for V and 11 bases for J; bases not matched to a gene: 8. The CDR3 loop is CASSPMTSVQQFF. Here the CDR3 DNA reads TGTGCCAGCAGCCCGATGACTAGCGTTCAGCAGTTCTTC.

This chain connects TRBV6-2 or TRBV6-3 to TRBJ2-3; D is possibly TRBD2 (10 bases). In germline, CDR1 is MNHEY, CDR2 SVGEGT. Trimming took 7 bases from V and 1 from J, leaving 27 bases between them. This CDR3 is 19 amino acids long. The CDR3, as DNA: TGTGCCAGCATCCCGGACAGGGGATTAGCGGGAGGAGGCACAGATACGCAGTATTTT. Encoded protein: CASIPDRGLAGGGTDTQYF.

In this sample, this clonotype turned up a few times. CDR3 in DNA: TGTGCCAGCAGCCAGACTCGGAATTCACCCCTCCACTTT. It yields the protein CASSQTRNSPLHF. The rearrangement joins TRBV3-1 to TRBJ1-6; D call uncertain. Trimming left V 3 bases short and J 7 bases short, with 7 bases between. Germline CDR1 LGHDT, CDR2 YNNKEL (reference sequence). There are 13 residues in the CDR3. Supplemented by reference TRBV3-1 and TRBJ1-6, the full variable domain reads DTAVSQTPKYLVTQMGNDKSIKCEQNLGHDTMYWYKQDSKKFLKIMFSYNNKELIINETVPNRFSPKSPDKAHLNLHINSLELGDSAVYFCASSQTRNSPLHFGNGTRLTVT.

This clonotype was seen at least ten times. The chain recombines TRBV30 with TRBJ2-1, with D unresolved. The germline V gene encodes CDR1 GTSNPN and CDR2 SVGIG (reference sequence). V gave up 4 bases and J gave up 6 bases, with 13 bases separating them. The CDR3 has 13 residues. CDR3 nucleotides: TGTGCCTGGACAGGAATAGGTGCCAATGAGCAGTTCTTC. It codes for CAWTGIGANEQFF.

By frequency in the sample, this clonotype is medium-sized. The chain combines TRBV7-2 with TRBJ2-7; the D call may be TRBD1 or TRBD2 (6 bases each). Trimming took off 3 bases at V and 0 bases at J, with 12 bases between the two ends. This CDR3 contains 15 residues. The V gene's germline CDR1 is SGHTA and CDR2 FQGNSA. This chain's CDR3 is CASSFGGPPSYEQYF. For the CDR3, the DNA is TGTGCCAGCAGCTTTGGGGGGCCCCCCTCCTACGAGCAGTACTTC.

This clonotype turned up a few times. The chain employs TRBV6-1 and TRBJ2-1; TRBD2 aligns across 11 bases. Germline V gene sequence: CDR1 MNHNS, CDR2 SASEGT. CDR3 length equals 16 residues. V shed 6 bases, J shed 7 bases, and the junction held 11 bases outside the gene matches. The CDR3 coding sequence is TGTGCCAGCAGCCCCAAAACTAGCGGGAGAAGAAATGAGCAGTTCTTC. Its translation: CASSPKTSGRRNEQFF.

This chain uses TRBV20-1 with TRBJ2-7; 11 nucleotides agree with TRBD2. The junction had 6 bases not matched to a gene; V was cut back by 0 bases and J by 2 bases. The CDR3 is 16 residues long. Germline V gene lookup returns CDR1 DFQATT and CDR2 SNEGSKA (reference sequence). The CDR3 sequence is CSARDQGTSGTYEQYF. As DNA, the CDR3 is TGCAGTGCTAGAGATCAGGGGACTAGCGGTACCTACGAGCAGTACTTC.

By share, this clonotype counts as medium-sized. V usage is TRBV30 and J usage is TRBJ1-6; no definite D call. Germline V CDR1 and CDR2: GTSNPN, SVGIG (reference sequence). The CDR3 is made up of 13 amino acids. V was trimmed by 3 bases and J by 9 bases, leaving 12 bases between them. The CDR3 DNA is TGTGCCTGGAGCAAGGGAGGTAGTTCACCCCTCCACTTT. The encoded protein is CAWSKGGSSPLHF.